A single sample is the source of the 3 T cell receptor beta chains below, sequenced in a study of T-cell reconstitution after alpha-beta-depleted transplantation in children. Molecular barcoding with unique molecular identifiers was used for the TCRbeta library. TCRdb re-analysed the PCR reads in MiXCR, keeping a single row per CDR3 protein. The sample has about 980,000 distinct CDR3 sequences, roughly 29% seen once. Sequences were derived from PBMCs, mostly from graft donor cells, sampled 360 days after TCRalphabeta/CD19-depleted stem cell transplant. All receptors come from a boy under two years old who had a stem cell transplant for SCID, so the T cells may come from the graft donor.

The chain couples TRBV20-1 to TRBJ2-6; D possibly matches TRBD1 or TRBD2 (5 bases each). Germline CDR1 is DFQATT and CDR2 is SNEGSKA (reference sequence). The CDR3 length is 16 residues. Trimming took off 0 bases at V and 0 bases at J, with 9 bases between the two ends. The CDR3 region is CSARDFGGSGANVLTF. The CDR3 DNA reads as TGCAGTGCTAGAGATTTTGGGGGCTCTGGGGCCAACGTCCTGACTTTC.

J is TRBJ2-1 and V is TRBV6-6; no clear D. Germline CDR1 MNHNY, CDR2 SVGAGI (reference sequence). This CDR3 has 13 amino acids. V lost 6 bases and J 0 bases, leaving 6 bases between the germline ends. The DNA of the CDR3 is TGTGCCAGCAGCATGTTCTCCTACAATGAGCAGTTCTTC. Its translation is CASSMFSYNEQFF.

This clonotype turned up a few times. V and J are TRBV7-9 and TRBJ2-1, with 11 positions matching TRBD1. Unmatched junction bases numbered 5, after V lost 4 bases and J lost 0 bases. Germline assignment: CDR1 SEHNR and CDR2 FQNEAQ (reference sequence). The CDR3 contains 17 residues. CDR3 region: CASSSGQGVPSYNEQFF. The CDR3 coding sequence is TGTGCCAGCAGCTCGGGACAGGGGGTCCCCTCCTACAATGAGCAGTTCTTC.